The present T cell receptor (beta chain) was sequenced within a study of T cell clusters in autoimmune cytopenias. Study-level background: The median distinct TRB clonotype count was roughly 2,400 per sample, from a median roughly 47,000 reads.

Approximately 36,000 genome equivalents of blood DNA were amplified for TRB. CDR1 LNHDA and CDR2 SQIVND come from the germline V gene (reference sequence). The CDR3 spans 13 residues. Study-wide results and limits: Primary autoimmune cytopenia patients appeared to lack physiological T cell clusters present in healthy donors. TRB repertoire shifts in secondary cytopenia and chronic lymphocytic leukemia mostly reflected lymphoma, not autoimmunity.

This clonotype is identified as medium-sized (0.01 to 0.1%) from frequency. Its cognate antigen is unknown. Multiplex touch-down PCR amplified TRB using TRB-A and TRB-B pools in one tube. TCRdb re-called the multiplex PCR reads; one entry per CDR3 protein, DNA not given. The clone table shows more than 3,000 distinct CDR3 sequences, with the ten largest holding roughly 7.2%. These data were also reused for a study on T cell repertoires in aging, cancer and after chemotherapy. That investigation notes: Age-matched healthy donors had significantly more diverse, less clonal blood TCR repertoires than untreated cancer patients.

The sample was peripheral blood. The J gene is TRBJ1-5, the V gene TRBV19. This sequence was found in a human donor in good health. The CDR3 protein is CASSRTRDQPQHF.